These 8 T cell receptor beta chains share one sample of origin, sequenced in a study of radiation and T cells in renal cell carcinoma. Specified time point: blood 2 weeks post-SBRT. Sample treatment: 15 Gy SBRT to primary tumor, nephrectomy 4 weeks later. Here immunoSEQ multiplex PCR was the method, and the copy in TCRdb shows in-frame clones only, minus some. The sample yields roughly 80,000 clones, around 85% seen once. Sequenced here: blood, sampled from a patient whose treatment included radiotherapy and nephrectomy. The receptors were sampled from a woman between 45 and 65 years old with renal cell carcinoma.

The CDR3, as DNA: TGTGCCAGCAGTTTAGCGAGGGCAGGTTTCTACGAGCAGTACTTC. It codes for CASSLARAGFYEQYF. The gene calls are TRBV28 and TRBJ2-7; possible D gene TRBD2, 5 bases. The CDR3 sequence is 15 residues long. V was pared by 2 bases and J by 3 bases, with 14 bases between. Per the germline V gene, CDR1 is MDHEN and CDR2 is SYDVKM.

The chain is built from TRBV9 and TRBJ2-1; perhaps TRBD2 as D (6 bases). The CDR3 covers 18 residues. Germline lookup yields CDR1 SGDLS and CDR2 YYNGEE. The V end lost 0 bases, the J end lost 0 bases, and 16 bases lay between the germline ends. The CDR3 reads CASSVDISAGSSYNEQFF. For the CDR3, the DNA is TGTGCCAGCAGCGTAGATATTTCGGCGGGGAGCTCCTACAATGAGCAGTTCTTC.

This clone came up once. The V and J genes are TRBV5-4 and TRBJ2-6, with D maybe TRBD2 (5 bases). V gave up 2 bases and J gave up 0 bases, with 15 bases separating them. Germline CDR1 SGHNT, CDR2 YYREEE (reference sequence). The CDR3 covers 18 residues. CDR3 in amino acids: CASSFRRKTSSGANVLTF. The CDR3 nucleotides are TGTGCCAGCAGCTTCCGCAGAAAAACTAGCTCTGGGGCCAACGTCCTGACTTTC.

The chain joins TRBV5-5 to TRBJ2-7; no reliable D call. This CDR3 is 13 amino acids long. Germline V lookup: CDR1 SGHKS, CDR2 YYEKEE (reference sequence). Trimming left V 6 bases short and J 2 bases short, with 12 bases between. The CDR3 nucleotides are TGTGCCAGCATCCGTCCAGCCACCTACGAGCAGTACTTC. Protein: CASIRPATYEQYF.

This clone was seen a single time. V and J are TRBV7-9 and TRBJ1-4; 11 nucleotides align to TRBD1. V was clipped by 1 base and J by 0 bases; unmatched bases: 4. This CDR3 spans 18 amino acids. Germline V CDR1 and CDR2: SEHNR, FQNEAQ (reference sequence). The CDR3 loop reads CASSLGTGGFATNEKLFF. The CDR3 region has the DNA TGTGCCAGCAGCTTAGGGACAGGGGGCTTTGCAACTAATGAAAAACTGTTTTTT.

This chain uses TRBV6-5 with TRBJ1-1, with 7 bases lining up with TRBD1. The junction had 2 bases not matched to a gene; V was cut back by 1 base and J by 0 bases. The CDR3 has 15 amino acids. In germline, CDR1 is MNHEY, CDR2 SVGAGI. The CDR3 is CASSYYRGMNTEAFF. In DNA form, the CDR3 reads TGTGCCAGCAGTTACTACAGGGGAATGAACACTGAAGCTTTCTTT.

This clone was recorded only once. This sequence joins TRBV2 and TRBJ2-7; 8 bases fit TRBD1. Per the germline V gene, CDR1 is SNHLY and CDR2 is FYNNEI. Trimming at V came to 6 bases and at J to 3 bases, leaving 1 base not matched to a gene. This CDR3 comprises 12 residues. CDR3 loop: CASSGQGYEQYF. CDR3 DNA sequence: TGTGCCAGCAGCGGACAGGGCTACGAGCAGTACTTC.

The V and J genes are TRBV4-3 and TRBJ1-6; no reliable D call. V lost 1 base and J lost 11, with 18 bases in between. Per germline, CDR1 LGHNA and CDR2 YSLEER. The CDR3 spans 16 residues. The CDR3 loop reads CASSQASVEGYPPLHF. The CDR3 DNA reads TGCGCCAGCAGCCAAGCGTCGGTAGAGGGTTATCCACCCCTCCACTTT.